This T cell receptor (beta chain) was sequenced during a study of shared clonotypes between healthy human individuals. Here immunoSEQ multiplex PCR was the method, and the copy in TCRdb shows in-frame clones only, minus some. The sample contains fewer than 3 million clones, 85% to 95% of which appear only once. Trimming took 3 bases from V and 4 from J; bases not matched to a gene: 2. The length of the CDR3 is 14 residues. Looked up from germline, CDR1 is MNHNY and CDR2 is SVGAGI (reference sequence). A single count supports this clone. The receptor was isolated from a young man in good health. Some clones in this sample may be carry-over from other donors' samples. This chain connects TRBV6-6 to TRBJ1-5; TRBD1 aligns across 8 bases. The specimen sequenced was naive CD4+ T cells from PBMCs. Subset indicated: CD45RA+ positively selected. The CDR3 nucleotides are TGTGCCAGCAGTTATCGGACAGGGAATCAGCCCCAGCATTTT. Amino acids: CASSYRTGNQPQHF.